What follows are 32 T cell receptor beta chains derived from one specimen sequenced in a study of blood T cell repertoires in COVID-19. Assay used: immunoSEQ multiplex PCR; TCRdb lists only in-frame clones, some missing. The sample includes some 340,000 clones, around 83% seen only once; the top ten take roughly 3%. Material: peripheral blood. The receptors stem from a man aged 25-45 years with active or convalescent COVID-19.

J is TRBJ2-7 and V is TRBV7-2; D gene uncertain. With 4 bases removed from V and 6 bases from J, the gap between germline ends came to 7 bases. The germline V gene encodes CDR1 SGHTA and CDR2 FQGNSA. There are 11 residues in the CDR3. The DNA for the CDR3 is TGTGCCAGCAGCTGGAGCGTCGAGCAGTACTTC. This translates into CASSWSVEQYF. Full variable domain (remainder filled in from reference TRBV7-2 and TRBJ2-7): GAGVSQSPSNKVTEKGKDVELRCDPISGHTALYWYRQSLGQGLEFLIYFQGNSAPDKSGLPSDRFSAERTGGSVSTLTIQRTQQEDSAVYLCASSWSVEQYFGPGTRLTVT.

The DNA of the CDR3 is TGTGCCAGCAGCTTCGGGACAAACTACGAGCAGTACTTC. Its protein is CASSFGTNYEQYF. This chain uses TRBV7-8 with TRBJ2-7; tentatively, D is TRBD1 (6 bases). The germline V and J ends were trimmed by 3 bases and 3 bases, with 9 bases remaining between them. This CDR3 has 13 amino acids. Germline assignment: CDR1 SGHVS and CDR2 FQNEAQ.

The rearrangement links TRBV18 to TRBJ1-4, with a tentative D call TRBD1 (6 bases). CDR1 is KGHSH and CDR2 is LQKENI in the germline V gene. V lost 6 bases and J 5 bases, leaving 19 bases between the germline ends. The CDR3 is made up of 16 amino acids. CDR3: CASSPRGGESNEKLFF. CDR3 nucleotides: TGTGCCAGCTCCCCAAGAGGGGGGGAATCCAATGAAAAACTGTTTTTT.

The V gene is TRBV7-3, the J gene TRBJ2-2; D remains unclear. The CDR3 has 15 residues. V lost 4 bases, J lost 4 bases, and 13 bases lay in between. The germline V gene has CDR1 SGHTA and CDR2 FQGTGA. As DNA, the CDR3 is TGTGCCAGCAGCTCCACGGTTTCTTCCACCGGGGAGCTGTTTTTT. Its protein is CASSSTVSSTGELFF. Full variable domain (remainder filled in from reference TRBV7-3 and TRBJ2-2): GAGVSQTPSNKVTEKGKYVELRCDPISGHTALYWYRQSLGQGPEFLIYFQGTGAADDSGLPNDRFFAVRPEGSVSTLKIQRTERGDSAVYLCASSSTVSSTGELFFGEGSRLTVL.

The chain has TRBV6-6 and TRBJ1-2, with D possibly matching TRBD1 (5 bases). This CDR3 is 13 amino acids long. CDR1 MNHNY and CDR2 SVGAGI come from the germline V gene (reference sequence). V shed 7 bases and J shed 5 bases, with 14 bases lying between them. The CDR3 sequence: CASNSAGGYGYTF. The CDR3 DNA sequence: TGTGCCAGCAACTCGGCCGGGGGATATGGCTACACCTTC.

This clone was observed a few times. J is TRBJ1-2 and V is TRBV15; 8 nucleotides line up with TRBD1. The CDR3 sequence is 15 residues long. Germline trimming cut 1 base from V and 4 bases from J; bases unmatched to any gene: 5. Germline V CDR1 and CDR2: LNHNV, YYDKDF (reference sequence). The CDR3 DNA reads as TGTGCCACCAGCAGAGCCGGACAGGGTATCTATGGCTACACCTTC. Translation: CATSRAGQGIYGYTF.

V and J are TRBV19 and TRBJ1-2; TRBD1 matches at 8 bases. Per the germline V gene, CDR1 is LNHDA and CDR2 is SQIVND (reference sequence). This CDR3 comprises 16 residues. V gave up 5 bases and J gave up 5 bases; unmatched junction bases: 13. The CDR3 here is CASSPKTGDGPYGYTF. CDR3 nucleotide sequence: TGTGCCAGTAGTCCAAAGACAGGGGACGGTCCGTATGGCTACACCTTC.

The chain is built from TRBV7-8 and TRBJ2-7; D may be TRBD2 (5 bases). Trimming removed 2 bases at V and 7 bases at J, with 12 bases between. This CDR3 is built from 13 residues. The germline CDR1 and CDR2 sequences are SGHVS and FQNEAQ. CDR3 loop: CASSLFGPGEQYF. CDR3 DNA sequence: TGTGCCAGCAGCTTATTTGGGCCGGGGGAGCAGTACTTC.

J is TRBJ2-7 and V is TRBV6-6; TRBD1 matches 7 bases. Germline CDR1 MNHNY, CDR2 SVGAGI (reference sequence). Trimming cost V 10 bases and J 0 bases; bases outside gene matches: 3. CDR3 size: 12 residues. The CDR3 DNA is TGTGCCACCCGGGACAGCTCCTACGAGCAGTACTTC. This translates into CATRDSSYEQYF.

The chain uses TRBV7-9 and TRBJ2-7, with D tentatively TRBD2 (6 bases). The CDR3 is made up of 15 amino acids. CDR1 is SEHNR, CDR2 FQNEAQ, per germline (reference sequence). V was trimmed by 5 bases and J by 3 bases, leaving 17 bases between them. The CDR3 sequence: CASSRYKEGDYEQYF. CDR3 coding DNA: TGTGCCAGCAGCCGCTACAAGGAGGGAGACTACGAGCAGTACTTC.

The chain carries TRBV6-2 or TRBV6-3 and TRBJ1-5, with TRBD1 matching over 12 bases. The CDR3 is made up of 17 amino acids. CDR1 and CDR2 (germline): MNHEY, SVGEGT. V shed 2 bases, J shed 7 bases, and the junction held 9 bases outside the gene matches. CDR3 amino acids: CASSYAPGQGAVQPQHF. CDR3 nucleotide sequence: TGTGCCAGCAGTTACGCACCGGGACAGGGGGCTGTACAGCCCCAGCATTTT.

This clone appeared a single time. This chain connects TRBV4-2 to TRBJ1-1, with a possible D match to TRBD1 (6 bases). Germline V gene sequence: CDR1 LGHNA, CDR2 YNFKEQ. The CDR3 extends over 15 amino acids. V shed 0 bases and J shed 8 bases, with 16 bases lying between them. The CDR3 sequence is CASSQEYTGNGEAFF. The CDR3 nucleotides read TGTGCCAGCAGCCAAGAGTATACAGGGAACGGGGAAGCTTTCTTT.

This clone was observed at least ten times. The CDR3 loop is CALSRVRANTEAFF. The CDR3 nucleotides are TGTGCCTTATCCAGGGTAAGGGCGAACACTGAAGCTTTCTTT. The chain links TRBV30 to TRBJ1-1; D may be TRBD1 (5 bases). This CDR3 comprises 14 residues. Germline CDR1 GTSNPN, CDR2 SVGIG (reference sequence). Trimming removed 7 bases at V and 1 base at J, with 16 bases between.

V usage is TRBV28 and J usage is TRBJ2-1; a possible D gene is TRBD2 (5 bases). V was clipped by 5 bases and J by 14 bases, with 22 bases between them. Germline lookup yields CDR1 MDHEN and CDR2 SYDVKM. The CDR3 is 14 amino acids. DNA of the CDR3: TGTGCCAGCAGTCAGAACCCCAGGAGGCCGGAAGAGTTCTTC. Encoded protein: CASSQNPRRPEEFF.

For the CDR3, the DNA is TGTGCCAGCAGTGGACAGGGAGACGGTGAAGCTTTCTTT. This sequence encodes CASSGQGDGEAFF. V is TRBV2 and J is TRBJ1-1; 7 bases map to TRBD1. Unmatched junction bases numbered 6, after V lost 4 bases and J lost 7 bases. Germline-derived CDR1 and CDR2 are SNHLY and FYNNEI. CDR3 length: 13 amino acids.

The chain uses TRBV24-1 and TRBJ2-2; TRBD2 matches 10 bases. Germline-derived CDR1 and CDR2 are KGHDR and SFDVKD. CDR3 length: 16 amino acids. With V trimmed by 4 bases and J by 4 bases, 5 bases remained unmatched. CDR3 DNA sequence: TGTGCCACCAGTGACCCGAGACTAGCGGGCACCGGGGAGCTGTTTTTT. The encoded protein is CATSDPRLAGTGELFF.

V is TRBV11-2 and J is TRBJ2-3; no reliable D call. The CDR3 contains 16 residues. Trimming took off 2 bases at V and 3 bases at J, with 15 bases between the two ends. Germline CDR1 reads SGHAT; CDR2 reads FQNNGV. For the CDR3, the DNA is TGTGCCAGCAGCTTATCCGTGGCAGGCCGGACAGATACGCAGTATTTT. Its protein is CASSLSVAGRTDTQYF.

The J gene is TRBJ2-4, the V gene TRBV4-2; 8 bases are a match to TRBD1. Germline CDR1 reads LGHNA; CDR2 reads YNFKEQ. V lost 3 bases to trimming and J lost 5 bases; unmatched junction nucleotides: 6. The CDR3 runs to 15 residues. The CDR3 DNA follows: TGTGCCAGCAGCCAGGCAGGACAGGGAGAAAACATTCAGTACTTC. Amino acids: CASSQAGQGENIQYF.

V is TRBV2 and J is TRBJ2-5; 7 nucleotides match TRBD1. With 8 bases clipped from V and 1 base from J, the junction kept 7 bases outside the gene matches. The CDR3 has 14 residues. CDR1 and CDR2 from the germline V gene are SNHLY and FYNNEI. The CDR3, as DNA: TGTGCCAGCTCCTTATACAGGGGCCAAGAGACCCAGTACTTC. Translating gives CASSLYRGQETQYF.

The genes are TRBV5-1 and TRBJ2-1, with 11 bases that match TRBD2. The length of the CDR3 is 18 residues. In germline, CDR1 is SGHRS, CDR2 YFSETQ. J gave up 0 bases and V 4 bases, and 9 bases lay outside the gene matches. The CDR3 reads CASSPVTSGTSSYNEQFF. The CDR3 bases are TGCGCCAGCAGCCCCGTGACTAGCGGGACGAGCTCCTACAATGAGCAGTTCTTC.

CDR3 protein: CASSIRRGEYGYTF. CDR3 nucleotide sequence: TGTGCCAGTAGTATTCGACGGGGGGAGTATGGCTACACCTTC. V and J are TRBV19 and TRBJ1-2; the D gene is possibly TRBD1 (5 bases). With 3 bases removed from V and 5 bases from J, the gap between germline ends came to 13 bases. The CDR3 is 14 amino acids. The germline V gene has CDR1 LNHDA and CDR2 SQIVND (reference sequence). The whole variable domain, filled in from reference TRBV19 and TRBJ1-2, reads DGGITQSPKYLFRKEGQNVTLSCEQNLNHDAMYWYRQDPGQGLRLIYYSQIVNDFQKGDIAEGYSVSREKKESFPLTVTSAQKNPTAFYLCASSIRRGEYGYTFGSGTRLTVV.

The chain employs TRBV7-2 and TRBJ2-5; 10 bases align to TRBD2. V gave up 3 bases and J gave up 5 bases; unmatched junction bases: 9. The CDR3 is 16 amino acids. Germline V gives CDR1 SGHTA, CDR2 FQGNSA. The CDR3 sequence is CASSLTSGPGGETQYF. In nucleotides, the CDR3 is TGTGCCAGCAGCTTGACTAGCGGGCCCGGTGGGGAGACCCAGTACTTC.

The chain combines TRBV10-3 with TRBJ1-2, with TRBD1 as a possible D gene (5 bases). Trimming removed 5 bases at V and 8 bases at J, with 18 bases between. From germline, CDR1 is ENHRY and CDR2 SYGVKD. This CDR3 has 14 amino acids. The CDR3 reads CAISLSQGSGGYTF. CDR3 bases: TGTGCCATCAGTCTATCTCAGGGATCTGGCGGCTACACCTTC.

The CDR3: CAISAGLAGDYNEQFF. Here the CDR3 DNA reads TGTGCCATCAGTGCGGGACTAGCGGGAGACTACAATGAGCAGTTCTTC. The V and J genes are TRBV10-3 and TRBJ2-1; 14 positions match TRBD2. Germline CDR1 is ENHRY and CDR2 is SYGVKD. This CDR3 has 16 residues. The trim removed 4 bases at V and 3 bases at J, leaving 2 bases unmatched.

The CDR3 region has the DNA TGTGCCAGCAGCCTACTACGGGTAACTGAAGCTTTCTTT. The encoded protein is CASSLLRVTEAFF. V and J are TRBV14 and TRBJ1-1; no reliable D call. Trimming left V 4 bases short and J 5 bases short, with 11 bases between. This CDR3 comprises 13 residues. Germline V gene sequence: CDR1 SGHDN, CDR2 FVKESK.

This chain links TRBV3-1 (or the pseudogene TRBV3-2) with TRBJ2-3; no clear D. The CDR3 is made up of 14 amino acids. Trimming left V 0 bases short and J 10 bases short, with 14 bases between. The germline gives CDR1 LGHDT, CDR2 YNNKEL (reference sequence). The CDR3, as DNA: TGTGCCAGCAGCCAAGAAGCCACAGTTGGCGCGCAGTATTTT. Its translation is CASSQEATVGAQYF.

This chain joins TRBV4-3 and TRBJ2-7, with D perhaps TRBD2 (7 bases). This CDR3 spans 15 amino acids. Trimming took 5 bases from V and 5 from J, leaving 19 bases between them. Germline assignment: CDR1 LGHNA and CDR2 YSLEER. The CDR3 here is CASSIGGGRFDEQYF. The CDR3 nucleotides are TGCGCCAGCAGCATAGGGGGAGGGAGATTCGACGAGCAGTACTTC.

This chain links TRBV21-1 with TRBJ2-4; TRBD2 was called by the table and not checked on the DNA. TRBV21-1 is labeled a pseudogene. The CDR3 is made up of 15 amino acids. The CDR3: CASSNKRVAKNIQYF. The DNA for the CDR3 is TGTGCCAGCAGCAATAAGAGAGTAGCCAAAAACATTCAGTACTTC.

This chain joins TRBV29-1 and TRBJ2-7; 13 bases match TRBD2. V was clipped by 6 bases and J by 3 bases; unmatched bases: 2. This CDR3 spans 13 amino acids. The germline gives CDR1 SQVTM, CDR2 ANQGSEA. In DNA, the CDR3 is TGCAGCGTCGGGACTAGCGGGAACTACGAGCAGTACTTC. As protein: CSVGTSGNYEQYF.

The chain recombines TRBV6-2 or TRBV6-3 with TRBJ2-5; TRBD2 aligns across 8 bases. V gave up 8 bases and J gave up 2 bases; unmatched junction bases: 13. Germline lookup yields CDR1 MNHEY and CDR2 SVGEGT. This CDR3 has 16 residues. The CDR3 nucleotides read TGTGCCAGCCGCCGACGGGGCGGGGGGACTCAAGAGACCCAGTACTTC. Translated: CASRRRGGGTQETQYF.

The sample holds one count of this clone. The rearrangement links TRBV5-1 to TRBJ1-2, with D possibly being TRBD1 (5 bases). The CDR3 covers 12 residues. Trimming left V 7 bases short and J 7 bases short, with 14 bases between. Germline V gives CDR1 SGHRS, CDR2 YFSETQ. The CDR3 region is CASGGDLSGYTF. DNA of the CDR3: TGCGCCAGCGGAGGGGACCTGAGTGGCTACACCTTC.

The genes are TRBV7-2 and TRBJ1-1, with 9 bases identical to TRBD1. Losses at the gene ends were 5 bases for V and 5 bases for J; bases not matched to a gene: 6. The V gene's germline CDR1 is SGHTA and CDR2 FQGNSA. The length of the CDR3 is 14 residues. This CDR3 is CASSPRDRVTEAFF. The DNA for the CDR3 is TGTGCCAGCAGCCCCCGGGACAGGGTTACTGAAGCTTTCTTT.